A single TCR beta chain is shown here with its context. The antigen is not known. There are 16 residues in the CDR3. CDR1 and CDR2 (germline): LNHDA, SQIVND (reference sequence). The J segment lost 8 bases and the V segment lost 3 bases, leaving 12 bases of the junction unmatched. Prominent immunodeficiency with autoinflammation defined PRAID. Data came from immunoSEQ multiplex PCR; TCRdb stores just in-frame clones and leaves some out. The sample has tens of thousands of clones, under 95% seen once. The data are from a study of stem cell transplantation in POMP-related autoinflammatory disease. For the study at large: Before transplant: CD4+ naive skewing, low CD8+ proportions, reduced cytokine secretion. Points from the study as a whole: Fewer unique TRB V-J gene pairings were identified in patients with PRAID.

This TCR was recovered from a human patient with POMP-related autoinflammation and immune dysregulation (PRAID). Some T cells may have originated in the graft donor. Sequencing was performed on CD4+ T cells from PBMCs, taken after stem cell transplantation. V is TRBV19 and J is TRBJ2-1; TRBD2 matches 8 bases. The CDR3 DNA sequence: TGTGCCAGTAGTATCCCGGGGACTAGGAATTACGATGAGCAGTTCTTC. It encodes CASSIPGTRNYDEQFF.